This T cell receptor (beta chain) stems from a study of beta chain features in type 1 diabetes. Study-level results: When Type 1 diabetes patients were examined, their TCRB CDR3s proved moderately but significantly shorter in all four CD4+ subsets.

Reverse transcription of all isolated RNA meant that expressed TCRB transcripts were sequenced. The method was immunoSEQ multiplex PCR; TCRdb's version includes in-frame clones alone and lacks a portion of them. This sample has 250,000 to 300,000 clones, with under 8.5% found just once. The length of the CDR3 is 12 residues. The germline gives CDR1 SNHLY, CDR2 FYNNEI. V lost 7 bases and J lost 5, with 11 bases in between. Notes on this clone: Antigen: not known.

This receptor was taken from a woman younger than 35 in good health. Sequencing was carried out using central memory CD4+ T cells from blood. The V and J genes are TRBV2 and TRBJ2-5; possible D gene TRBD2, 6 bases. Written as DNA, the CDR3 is TGTGCCAGCATGGCGGGGTGGGAGACCCAGTACTTC. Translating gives CASMAGWETQYF.